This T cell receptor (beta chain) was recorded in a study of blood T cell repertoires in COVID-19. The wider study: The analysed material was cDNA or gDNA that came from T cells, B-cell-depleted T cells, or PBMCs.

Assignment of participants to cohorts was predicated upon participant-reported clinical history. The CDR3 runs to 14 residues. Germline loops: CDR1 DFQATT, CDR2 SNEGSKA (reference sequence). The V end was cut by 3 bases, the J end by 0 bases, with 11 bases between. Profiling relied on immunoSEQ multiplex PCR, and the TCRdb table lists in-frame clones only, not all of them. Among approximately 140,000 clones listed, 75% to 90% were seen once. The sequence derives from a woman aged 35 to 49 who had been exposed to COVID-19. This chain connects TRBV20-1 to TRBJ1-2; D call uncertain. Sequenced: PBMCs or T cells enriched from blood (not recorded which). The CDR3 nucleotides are TGCAGTGCTAGTATGGGCGAAGCTAACTATGGCTACACCTTC. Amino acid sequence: CSASMGEANYGYTF.